This T cell receptor beta chain was recorded in a study of T-cell memory formation after mild COVID-19. Points from the study as a whole: Cross-reactive memory appears to have joined, as suggested by some responding clones showing up in pre-infection memory.

5'RACE primed at constant segments yielded TCR alpha and TCR beta cDNA libraries bearing sample barcodes and UMIs. TCRdb itself ran the 5' RACE reads through MiXCR, one entry per CDR3 protein. The sample has about 58,000 distinct CDR3 sequences; around a quarter are singletons. On this clonotype itself: Its antigen is currently unknown.

Germline V gives CDR1 LGHNA, CDR2 YSLEER. The J segment lost 6 bases and the V segment lost 0 bases, leaving 8 bases of the junction unmatched. The CDR3 extends over 17 amino acids. This sequence was found in a young man who had mild COVID-19 (a few samples of this study predate the infection). Cell type and time point are not known. The chain carries TRBV4-3 and TRBJ2-3, with 11 bases that match TRBD2. The sequenced material came from PBMCs or a T cell subset sorted from them (not recorded which). CDR3 region: CASSQDPSGGRADTQYF. The CDR3 DNA is TGCGCCAGCAGCCAAGACCCTAGCGGGGGGCGGGCGGATACGCAGTATTTT.